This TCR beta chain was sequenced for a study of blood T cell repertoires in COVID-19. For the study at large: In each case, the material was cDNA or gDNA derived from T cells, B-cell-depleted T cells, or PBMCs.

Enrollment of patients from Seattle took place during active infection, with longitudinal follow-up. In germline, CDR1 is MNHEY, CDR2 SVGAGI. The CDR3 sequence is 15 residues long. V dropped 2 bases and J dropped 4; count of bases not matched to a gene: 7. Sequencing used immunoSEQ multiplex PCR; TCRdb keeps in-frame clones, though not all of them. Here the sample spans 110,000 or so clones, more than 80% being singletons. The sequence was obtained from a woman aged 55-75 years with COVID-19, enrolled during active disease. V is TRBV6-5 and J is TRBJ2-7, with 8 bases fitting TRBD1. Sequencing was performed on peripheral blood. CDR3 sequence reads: CASSYHQGAWYEQYF. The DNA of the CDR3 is TGTGCCAGCAGTTACCATCAGGGGGCTTGGTACGAGCAGTACTTC.